These 27 T cell receptor beta chains came from one sample sequenced in a study of blood T cell repertoires in COVID-19 (dated by TCRdb to 2018 to 2020). The method behind the library was the immunoSEQ multiplex PCR assay. TCRdb mirrors the immuneACCESS table, restricted to in-frame sequences. Some clones are absent from its copies; in checked studies, under half trace to an unresolved V gene, and the reason for the others is unknown. This sample comprises approximately 340,000 clones, just over 90% of them detected only once. Jointly, the top ten make up 0.8% to 0.9% of the sample. The sequenced sample was PBMCs or T cells enriched from blood (not recorded which). The receptors here all came from a woman aged 35 to 49 who had been exposed to COVID-19.

About this clone itself: Other DNA sequences in this sample translate to the same CDR3. The chain links TRBV7-9 to TRBJ1-1; 7 nucleotides line up with TRBD1. CDR3 size: 14 residues. Unmatched junction bases numbered 4, after V lost 5 bases and J lost 1 base. CDR1 and CDR2 (germline): SEHNR, FQNEAQ (reference sequence). The CDR3 DNA sequence: TGTGCCAGCAGCCTCCGGACAGGGAACACTGAAGCTTTCTTT. It codes for CASSLRTGNTEAFF.

The genes are TRBV23-1 and TRBJ1-3; D not certain. TRBV23-1 is treated as an ORF (open reading frame) with a function not yet certain. The CDR3 length is 15 residues. The ends were cut back, 1 base at V and 0 bases at J, with 7 bases in the middle. CDR3 protein: CASSQWALSGNTIYF. In DNA, the CDR3 is TGCGCCAGCAGTCAATGGGCGCTCTCTGGAAACACCATATATTTT.

The V gene is TRBV7-9, the J gene TRBJ2-4; D may be TRBD2 (5 bases). This CDR3 is 16 amino acids long. V was trimmed by 5 bases and J by 7 bases, leaving 21 bases between them. CDR1 is SEHNR and CDR2 is FQNEAQ in the germline V gene (reference sequence). The DNA of the CDR3 is TGTGCCAGCAGCCCACCTGCCGGGAATGTGGGCAACATTCAGTACTTC. It translates to CASSPPAGNVGNIQYF.

The sample holds one count of this clone. This sequence joins TRBV14 and TRBJ2-2; 7 bases agree with TRBD1. Germline CDR1 reads SGHDN; CDR2 reads FVKESK. The V gene end was trimmed by 1 base and the J gene end by 5 bases; junction bases not matched to a gene: 4. This CDR3 has 15 residues. The CDR3 loop is CASSQGGQVTGELFF. The CDR3 nucleotides read TGTGCCAGCAGCCAAGGAGGACAGGTTACCGGGGAGCTGTTTTTT.

This chain links TRBV7-6 with TRBJ1-6; 10 bases agree with TRBD1. The CDR3 totals 15 residues. The junction had 3 bases not matched to a gene; V was cut back by 4 bases and J by 6 bases. Per the germline V gene, CDR1 is SGHVS and CDR2 is FNYEAQ. CDR3: CASSWGQGSNSPLHF. CDR3 in DNA: TGTGCCAGCAGCTGGGGACAGGGGAGTAATTCACCCCTCCACTTT.

J is TRBJ2-2 and V is TRBV5-4; tentatively, D is TRBD1 (5 bases). CDR1 SGHNT and CDR2 YYREEE come from the germline V gene (reference sequence). The CDR3 length is 15 residues. Trimming pared 0 bases from V and 6 bases from J, leaving 12 bases between. The CDR3 is CASSLARAGPGELFF. For the CDR3, the DNA is TGTGCCAGCAGCTTGGCCAGGGCTGGACCCGGGGAGCTGTTTTTT.

The J gene is TRBJ1-1, the V gene TRBV11-3, with D unclear. Germline lookup yields CDR1 SGHNT and CDR2 YENEEA. Between the trimmed V and J ends, which lost 1 base and 6 bases, there was a span of 9 bases. The CDR3 has 13 amino acids. The CDR3 loop is CASSLGYLAEAFF. In nucleotides, the CDR3 is TGTGCCAGCAGCTTAGGGTACCTAGCTGAAGCTTTCTTT.

The V gene is TRBV12-3 or TRBV12-4, the J gene TRBJ2-1; maybe TRBD2 (5 bases). Trimming took off 6 bases at V and 10 bases at J, with 16 bases between the two ends. The CDR3 loop spans 13 amino acids. In nucleotides, the CDR3 is TGTGCCAGCAGCGGGAAAGGGTCTATGGAGCAGTTCTTC. Its protein product is CASSGKGSMEQFF.

This clone appeared once. The chain is built from TRBV19 and TRBJ1-2; TRBD1 is a possible D gene (5 bases). The germline V gene has CDR1 LNHDA and CDR2 SQIVND (reference sequence). The CDR3 contains 13 residues. The V and J ends lost 5 bases and 7 bases respectively, with 14 bases between them. The CDR3 DNA sequence: TGTGCCAGTAGTCCGCAGGGAAATTTTGGCTACACCTTC. Its translation is CASSPQGNFGYTF.

The J gene is TRBJ2-1, the V gene TRBV30; 7 positions match TRBD2. This CDR3 spans 14 amino acids. The ends lost 3 bases at V and 0 bases at J; junction bases unmatched: 2. Germline V lookup: CDR1 GTSNPN, CDR2 SVGIG (reference sequence). CDR3 protein: CAWRASGSYNEQFF. The CDR3 region has the DNA TGTGCCTGGAGAGCTAGCGGCTCCTACAATGAGCAGTTCTTC.

The chain recombines TRBV30 with TRBJ1-5; D may be TRBD1 (6 bases). The germline CDR1 and CDR2 sequences are GTSNPN and SVGIG (reference sequence). The CDR3 covers 15 residues. The V end lost 3 bases, the J end lost 4 bases, and 16 bases lay between the germline ends. CDR3 sequence reads: CAWSVWGPLNQPQHF. The DNA of the CDR3 is TGTGCCTGGAGCGTTTGGGGGCCGCTTAATCAGCCCCAGCATTTT.

This CDR3 is CASSLGDSPLHF. In nucleotides, the CDR3 is TGCGCCAGCAGCTTGGGCGATTCACCCCTCCACTTT. This chain links TRBV5-1 with TRBJ1-6; D is uncertain. The CDR3 runs to 12 residues. V gave up 0 bases and J gave up 8 bases, with 3 bases separating them. Germline lookup yields CDR1 SGHRS and CDR2 YFSETQ.

This clone has only a few counts. The chain couples TRBV6-5 to TRBJ2-7; no definite D call. Trimming took 8 bases from V and 0 from J, leaving 11 bases between them. Germline V gene data show CDR1 as MNHEY and CDR2 as SVGAGI. The CDR3 loop spans 13 amino acids. The DNA of the CDR3 is TGTGCCAGCCTCGATACGAGCTCCTACGAGCAGTACTTC. Translating gives CASLDTSSYEQYF.

This chain joins TRBV3-1 (or the pseudogene TRBV3-2) and TRBJ1-1, with 7 bases matching TRBD1. Unmatched junction bases numbered 11, after V lost 3 bases and J lost 4 bases. Germline CDR1 is LGHDT and CDR2 is YNNKEL (reference sequence). The CDR3 consists of 16 residues. The CDR3 spells CASSQILGQGGTEAFF. CDR3 in DNA: TGTGCCAGCAGCCAGATTTTGGGTCAGGGGGGCACTGAAGCTTTCTTT.

The chain is built from TRBV5-6 and TRBJ2-1, with TRBD1 as a possible D gene (5 bases). V was cut by 0 bases and J by 9 bases, with 10 bases left in between. CDR1 and CDR2 (germline): SGHDT, YYEEEE. The CDR3 consists of 13 residues. The CDR3 protein is CASSLVQGSEQFF. The CDR3 coding sequence is TGTGCCAGCAGCTTGGTGCAGGGCAGTGAGCAGTTCTTC.

This rearrangement joins TRBV19 to TRBJ1-1; D not certain. This CDR3 has 13 amino acids. The ends were cut back, 5 bases at V and 4 bases at J, with 11 bases in the middle. CDR1 and CDR2 (germline): LNHDA, SQIVND (reference sequence). CDR3: CASSWKATTEAFF. The CDR3 region has the DNA TGTGCCAGTAGTTGGAAAGCGACCACTGAAGCTTTCTTT.

The rearrangement joins TRBV2 to TRBJ2-1, with unresolved D. The CDR3 sequence is 11 residues long. With 3 bases removed from V and 13 bases from J, the gap between germline ends came to 10 bases. Germline-derived CDR1 and CDR2 are SNHLY and FYNNEI. The CDR3 spells CASSESHDQFF. The CDR3 nucleotides are TGTGCCAGCAGTGAGAGTCACGATCAGTTCTTC.

The chain links TRBV12-3 or TRBV12-4 to TRBJ1-2; 7 positions agree with TRBD1. Losses at the gene ends were 7 bases for V and 8 bases for J; bases not matched to a gene: 7. The CDR3 length is 12 residues. This CDR3 reads CASTRQGPGYTF. CDR3 sequence (DNA): TGTGCCAGCACGAGACAGGGTCCGGGCTACACCTTC.

This rearrangement joins TRBV11-2 to TRBJ2-1, with 7 bases fitting TRBD1. The CDR3 loop spans 19 amino acids. Per the germline V gene, CDR1 is SGHAT and CDR2 is FQNNGV. Trimming took 5 bases from V and 3 from J; bases not matched to a gene: 19. CDR3 loop: CASSEGPTQGERIYNEQFF. DNA of the CDR3: TGTGCCAGCAGCGAGGGTCCTACTCAGGGGGAACGAATCTACAATGAGCAGTTCTTC.

The rearrangement uses TRBV5-3 and TRBJ1-2; the match to TRBD1 covers 10 bases. TRBV5-3 is marked as an open reading frame, function uncertain. CDR3 length: 13 residues. J was trimmed by 4 bases and V by 7 bases; bases with no gene match: 4. CDR3 sequence reads: CARLTGGCYGYTF. CDR3 sequence (DNA): TGTGCCAGATTGACAGGGGGCTGCTATGGCTACACCTTC.

CDR3 residues: CASGLAETGGGDTEAFF. Written as DNA, the CDR3 is TGTGCTAGTGGTTTGGCCGAGACAGGGGGGGGTGACACTGAAGCTTTCTTT. The V call is TRBV12-5, the J call TRBJ1-1; the match to TRBD1 covers 9 bases. This CDR3 spans 17 amino acids. V lost 1 base, J lost 3 bases, and 9 bases stayed unmatched. Per the germline V gene, CDR1 is LGHNT and CDR2 is FRNRAP.

The J gene is TRBJ1-4, the V gene TRBV7-6; 7 positions agree with TRBD1. Germline V gene data show CDR1 as SGHVS and CDR2 as FNYEAQ. Losses at the gene ends were 4 bases for V and 8 bases for J; bases not matched to a gene: 10. The CDR3 is 15 residues long. In nucleotides, the CDR3 is TGTGCCAGCAGCTACGAAAGGGGGCAGGGGGAAAAACTGTTTTTT. Translating it yields CASSYERGQGEKLFF.

This clone has a single count. V gene TRBV6-2 or TRBV6-3 combines with J gene TRBJ1-3; no clear D. V lost 2 bases to trimming and J lost 4 bases, with 9 bases between them. The CDR3 is 14 residues long. Germline V CDR1 and CDR2: MNHEY, SVGEGT. The CDR3 reads CASSYRGNGNTIYF. The DNA of the CDR3 is TGTGCCAGCAGTTACAGAGGGAACGGAAACACCATATATTTT.

V gene TRBV2 combines with J gene TRBJ1-1, with D perhaps matching TRBD1 (5 bases). Trimming left V 6 bases short and J 1 base short, with 6 bases between. Germline V gives CDR1 SNHLY, CDR2 FYNNEI. The CDR3 sequence is 12 residues long. CDR3 in amino acids: CASRRGNTEAFF. The CDR3 region has the DNA TGTGCCAGCAGAAGGGGGAACACTGAAGCTTTCTTT.

The V and J genes are TRBV7-9 and TRBJ1-2; perhaps TRBD1 as D (5 bases). Trimming shortened V by 4 bases and J by 4 bases, and 7 bases separated the two germline ends. The CDR3 is 12 residues long. CDR1 is SEHNR, CDR2 FQNEAQ, per germline (reference sequence). CDR3 residues: CASSSGLYGYTF. The CDR3 DNA sequence: TGTGCCAGCAGCTCGGGACTCTATGGCTACACCTTC.

This clone turned up a few times. The chain links TRBV20-1 to TRBJ1-2; D remains unclear. The CDR3 is made up of 15 amino acids. Germline loops: CDR1 DFQATT, CDR2 SNEGSKA (reference sequence). V lost 3 bases and J 2 bases, leaving 16 bases between the germline ends. The CDR3 loop is CSASSDRGLNYGYTF. The CDR3 DNA reads TGCAGTGCTAGTAGTGACCGAGGATTGAACTATGGCTACACCTTC.

The chain couples TRBV29-1 to TRBJ2-7, with 12 bases lining up with TRBD1. The CDR3 loop spans 18 amino acids. The V gene end was trimmed by 3 bases and the J gene end by 3 bases; junction bases not matched to a gene: 15. Germline values: CDR1 SQVTM, CDR2 ANQGSEA. CDR3 coding DNA: TGCAGCGTTGATGGGCACGGGACAGGGGGCGCGGGGTACTACGAGCAGTACTTC. Translating it yields CSVDGHGTGGAGYYEQYF.